This entry lists 2 T cell receptor beta chains sequenced from one sample in a study of PD-1 blockade in classical Hodgkin lymphoma. Every patient relapsed after autologous stem cell transplantation, and brentuximab vedotin exposure varied. The data were produced by immunoSEQ multiplex PCR, yet TCRdb's version contains in-frame clones alone and is incomplete. Of 50,000 to 75,000 clones in the sample, 75% to 90% were seen once. This specimen was peripheral blood mononuclear cells (PBMCs), taken at baseline. The receptors derive from a human donor with classical Hodgkin lymphoma.

Concerning this clone itself: Its ends do not fully match the called genes, so a read error is possible. This chain links TRBV19 with TRBJ2-7; D is undetermined. Germline CDR1 reads LNHDA; CDR2 reads SQIVND (reference sequence). This CDR3 is 10 amino acids long. The CDR3 protein is CASKQGPCDF. CDR3 sequence (DNA): TGTGCCAGTAAACAAGGGCCCTGCGACTTC. The variable domain in full, completed from reference TRBV19 and TRBJ2-7, reads DGGITQSPKYLFRKEGQNVTLSCEQNLNHDAMYWYRQDPGQGLRLIYYSQIVNDFQKGDIAEGYSVSREKKESFPLTVTSAQKNPTAFYLCASKQGPCDFGPGTRLTVT.

V gene TRBV5-4 combines with J gene TRBJ1-2; D not resolved. The V gene lost 4 bases and the J gene lost 6 bases, with 13 bases spanning the gap. CDR3 length: 13 residues. Germline CDR1 and CDR2: SGHNT and YYREEE (reference sequence). The DNA for the CDR3 is TGTGCCAGCAGCCACGACCGTGCTGATGGCTACACCTTC. Its protein product is CASSHDRADGYTF.